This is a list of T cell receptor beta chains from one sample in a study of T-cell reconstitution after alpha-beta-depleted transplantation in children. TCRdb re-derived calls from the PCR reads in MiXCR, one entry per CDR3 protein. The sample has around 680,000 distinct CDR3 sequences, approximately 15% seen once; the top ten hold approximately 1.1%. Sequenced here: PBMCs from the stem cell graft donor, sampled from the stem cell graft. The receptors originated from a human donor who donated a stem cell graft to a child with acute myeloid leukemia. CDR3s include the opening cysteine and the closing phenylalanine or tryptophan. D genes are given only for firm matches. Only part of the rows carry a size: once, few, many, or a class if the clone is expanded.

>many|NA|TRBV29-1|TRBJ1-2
TGCAGCGTCAAGGATGCAGGCTATGGCTACACCTTC
CSVKDAGYGYTF
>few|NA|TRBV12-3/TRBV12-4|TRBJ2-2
TGTGCCAGCAGTTTAGCTCGAAGGGGCACCGGGGAGCTGTTTTTT
CASSLARRGTGELFF
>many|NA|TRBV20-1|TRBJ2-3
TGCAGTGCTAGTGACCCAGGGGGGAGGGAACTAACAGATACGCAGTATTTT
CSASDPGGRELTDTQYF
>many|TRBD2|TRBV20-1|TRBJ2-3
TGCAGTGCTAGCGGGGGGGGCACAGATACGCAGTATTTT
CSASGGGTDTQYF
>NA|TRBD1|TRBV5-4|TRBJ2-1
TGTGCCAGCAGCTCCGGGACAGGGACACGCGAGCAGTTCTTC
CASSSGTGTREQFF
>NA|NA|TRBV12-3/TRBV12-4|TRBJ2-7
TGTGCCAGCAGCCTTAGGGAGACTGACTCCTACGAGCAGTACTTC
CASSLRETDSYEQYF
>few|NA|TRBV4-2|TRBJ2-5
TGTGCCAGCAGCCAACCCGCACCTAGAGAGACCCAGTACTTC
CASSQPAPRETQYF
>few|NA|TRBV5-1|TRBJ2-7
TGCGCCAGCAGCTTGGGGCAGACCTCCTACGAGCAGTACTTC
CASSLGQTSYEQYF
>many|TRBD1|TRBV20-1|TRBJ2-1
TGCAGTGCTAGAAGTAACAGGGGGCTTAATGAGCAGTTCTTC
CSARSNRGLNEQFF
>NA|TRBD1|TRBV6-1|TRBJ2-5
TGTGCCAGCCTCTGGACAGGGGGCCAAGAGACCCAGTACTTC
CASLWTGGQETQYF
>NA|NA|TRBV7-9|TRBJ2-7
TGTGCCAGCAGCCTTGCCGAGACCCTTTACGAGCAGTACTTC
CASSLAETLYEQYF
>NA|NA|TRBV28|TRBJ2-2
TGTGCCAGCAGTTCCCCGTCCGACCCATCAAGAAACGGGGAGCTGTTTTTT
CASSSPSDPSRNGELFF
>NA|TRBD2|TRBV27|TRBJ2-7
TGTGCCAGCCAACTAGCGGGGTCCCACGAGCAGTCCTTC
CASQLAGSHEQSF
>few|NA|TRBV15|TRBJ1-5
TGTGCCACCAGCAGAGAATCAGGGAGCAATCAGCCCCAGCATTTT
CATSRESGSNQPQHF
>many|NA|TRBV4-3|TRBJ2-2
TGCGCCAGCAGCCAAGGTCGTGCAGGGACCGGGGAGCTGTTTTTT
CASSQGRAGTGELFF
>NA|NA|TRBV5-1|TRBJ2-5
TGCGCCAGCAGCTTGCTTTCCAGGGAAATCGTTGAGACCCAGTACTTC
CASSLLSREIVETQYF
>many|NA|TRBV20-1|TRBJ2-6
TGCAGTGCTTTCAGCGTCTCTGGGGCCAACGTCCTGACTTTC
CSAFSVSGANVLTF
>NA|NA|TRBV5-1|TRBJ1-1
TGCGCCAGCAGCTCCAGGGTGGGGGGTGAAGCTTTCTTT
CASSSRVGGEAFF
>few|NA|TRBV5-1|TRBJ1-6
TGCGCCAGCAGCTTGGACAGCTCCTATAATTCACCCCTCCACTTT
CASSLDSSYNSPLHF
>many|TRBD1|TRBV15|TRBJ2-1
TGTGCCACCAGCATCAGACAGGGGGCGCGAAATGAGCAGTTCTTC
CATSIRQGARNEQFF
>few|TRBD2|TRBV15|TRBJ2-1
TGTGCCACCAGCACCTCTAGCGGGGGGGCCAATGAGCAGTTCTTC
CATSTSSGGANEQFF
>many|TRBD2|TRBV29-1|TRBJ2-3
TGCAGCGCCCAACTCTCTAGCGGACCAGATACGCAGTATTTT
CSAQLSSGPDTQYF
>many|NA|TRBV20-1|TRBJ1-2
TGCAGTGCTAGGGGTGGCGGCGGTCTCTCCTATGGCTACACCTTC
CSARGGGGLSYGYTF
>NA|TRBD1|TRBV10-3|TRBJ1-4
TGTGCCATCAGTCAGAGGACAGGACCCGGGGAAAAACTGTTTTTT
CAISQRTGPGEKLFF
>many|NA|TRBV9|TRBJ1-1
TGTGCCAGCAGCGTAGTGGTGAACACTGAAGCTTTCTTT
CASSVVVNTEAFF
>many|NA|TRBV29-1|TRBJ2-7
TGCAGCGTTGAGGAAGGGGTGGAGACCTACGAGCAGTACTTC
CSVEEGVETYEQYF
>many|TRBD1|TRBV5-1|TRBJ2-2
TGCGCCAGCAGCGACCAGGGGGCCGGGGAGCTGTTTTTT
CASSDQGAGELFF
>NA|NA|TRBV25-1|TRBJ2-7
TGTGCCAGCAGTGAGTTACTTGGGAGCTCCTACGAGCAGTACTTC
CASSELLGSSYEQYF
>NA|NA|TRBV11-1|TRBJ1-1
TGTGCCAGCAGCTCGTTATGGGGTCCCCAGGGGCCGCAGAACACTGAAGCTTTCTTT
CASSSLWGPQGPQNTEAFF
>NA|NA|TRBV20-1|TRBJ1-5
TGCAGTGCTAGCCGCAGGCAAGATCAGCCCCAGCATTTT
CSASRRQDQPQHF
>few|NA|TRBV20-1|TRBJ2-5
TGCAGTGCTAGAGATCATGTTTGGCGGGAGACCCAGTACTTC
CSARDHVWRETQYF
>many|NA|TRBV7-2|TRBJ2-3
TGTGCCAGCAGCTTAGGGGTGGGCCGCGGAGATACGCAGTATTTT
CASSLGVGRGDTQYF
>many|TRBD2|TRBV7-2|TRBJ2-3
TGTGCCAGCAGCTCAGAGCGGGGAACCTACACAGATACGCAGTATTTT
CASSSERGTYTDTQYF
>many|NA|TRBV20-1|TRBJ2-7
TGCAGTGCTAGAAAAGCAGTCGGCTACGAGCAGTACTTC
CSARKAVGYEQYF
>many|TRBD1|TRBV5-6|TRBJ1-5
TGTGCCAGCAGCAGACAGGGGATGGGATACTATAGCAATCAGCCCCAGCATTTT
CASSRQGMGYYSNQPQHF
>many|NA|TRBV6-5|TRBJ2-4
TGTGCCAGCAGTTCGAGGGGCAGGGGAAACATTCAGTACTTC
CASSSRGRGNIQYF
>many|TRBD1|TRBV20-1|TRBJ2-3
TGCAGTGCTGCCGGGACAGGGACAGATACGCAGTATTTT
CSAAGTGTDTQYF
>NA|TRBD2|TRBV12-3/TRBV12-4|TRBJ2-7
TGTGCCAGCAGTTCTCCCGGGACTAGCGGGGCAGGGGTCTCCTACGAGCAGTACTTC
CASSSPGTSGAGVSYEQYF
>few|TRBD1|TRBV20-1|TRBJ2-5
TGCAGTGCGGGGGGACAGGGGGCCGTATTTTTCCAAGAGACCCAGTACTTC
CSAGGQGAVFFQETQYF
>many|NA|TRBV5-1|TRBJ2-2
TGCGCCAGCAGCTTGGCCAACCCGACGAACACCGGGGAGCTGTTTTTT
CASSLANPTNTGELFF
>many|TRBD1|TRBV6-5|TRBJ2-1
TGTGCCAGCAGTTACTCGACCTTACTCCTAGGACAGGGTAAAAATGAGCAGTTCTTC
CASSYSTLLLGQGKNEQFF
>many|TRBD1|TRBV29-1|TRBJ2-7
TGCAGCGTCGATCCCGGGACAGGGGTGGACGAGCAGTACTTC
CSVDPGTGVDEQYF
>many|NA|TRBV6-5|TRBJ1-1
TGTGCCAGCGGCCCGGCTTTAAATGAAGCTTTCTTT
CASGPALNEAFF
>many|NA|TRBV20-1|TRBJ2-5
TGCAGTGCTAGAACGGGCGGGACTCCTCAAGAGACCCAGTACTTC
CSARTGGTPQETQYF
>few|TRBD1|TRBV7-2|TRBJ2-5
TGTGCCAGCAGTTTGGGACAGGGGGGACAGACCCAGTACTTC
CASSLGQGGQTQYF
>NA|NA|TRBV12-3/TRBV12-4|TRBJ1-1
TGTGCCAGCAGTTTAAAGGTGGGGACGATGGGCACTGAAGCTTTCTTT
CASSLKVGTMGTEAFF
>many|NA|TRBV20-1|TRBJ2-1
TGCAGTGCTAGAGAGAGCCGACAAATTAACAATGAGCAGTTCTTC
CSARESRQINNEQFF
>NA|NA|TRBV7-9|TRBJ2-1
TGTGCCAGCAGCCACGGGACAAAGTACAATGAGCAGTTCTTC
CASSHGTKYNEQFF
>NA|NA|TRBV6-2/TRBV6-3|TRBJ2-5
TGTGCCAGCAGTTACGGTCCCCGGACGCAAGAGACCCAGTACTTC
CASSYGPRTQETQYF
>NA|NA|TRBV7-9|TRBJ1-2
TGTGCCAGCAGCCCAAACACGGCTTTGGGCTACACCTTC
CASSPNTALGYTF
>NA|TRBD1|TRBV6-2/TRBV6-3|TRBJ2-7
TGTGCCATGACGAGGGGGCCAACCTACGAGCAGTACTTC
CAMTRGPTYEQYF
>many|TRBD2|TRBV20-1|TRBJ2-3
TGCAGTGCTAGCCCCGGGGGGGCCACAGATACGCAGTATTTT
CSASPGGATDTQYF
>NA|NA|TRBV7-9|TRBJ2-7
TGTGCCAGCAGCACCCCCTCCCTCGCATCGGCTGACGAGCAGTACTTC
CASSTPSLASADEQYF
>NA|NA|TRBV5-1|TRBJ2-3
TGCGCCAGCAGCTTCCGGGATTGGGGCACAGATACGCAGTATTTT
CASSFRDWGTDTQYF
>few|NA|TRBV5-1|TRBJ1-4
TGCGCCAGCAGCTTCGGGACAACTAATGAAAAACTGTTTTTT
CASSFGTTNEKLFF